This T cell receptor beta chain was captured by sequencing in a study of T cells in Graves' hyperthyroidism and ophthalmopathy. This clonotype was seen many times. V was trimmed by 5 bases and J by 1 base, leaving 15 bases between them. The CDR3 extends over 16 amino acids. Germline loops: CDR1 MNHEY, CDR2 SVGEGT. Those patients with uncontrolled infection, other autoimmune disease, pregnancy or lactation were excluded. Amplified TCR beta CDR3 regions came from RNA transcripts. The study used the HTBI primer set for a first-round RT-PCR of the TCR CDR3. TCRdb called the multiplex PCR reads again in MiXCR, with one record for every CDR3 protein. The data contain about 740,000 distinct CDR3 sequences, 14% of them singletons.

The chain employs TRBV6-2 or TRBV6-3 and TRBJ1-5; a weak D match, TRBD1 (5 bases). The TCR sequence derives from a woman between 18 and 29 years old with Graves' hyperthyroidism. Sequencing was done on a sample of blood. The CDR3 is CASSPAQGGSNQPQHF. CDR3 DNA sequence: TGTGCCAGCAGTCCCGCGCAGGGTGGAAGCAATCAGCCCCAGCATTTT.